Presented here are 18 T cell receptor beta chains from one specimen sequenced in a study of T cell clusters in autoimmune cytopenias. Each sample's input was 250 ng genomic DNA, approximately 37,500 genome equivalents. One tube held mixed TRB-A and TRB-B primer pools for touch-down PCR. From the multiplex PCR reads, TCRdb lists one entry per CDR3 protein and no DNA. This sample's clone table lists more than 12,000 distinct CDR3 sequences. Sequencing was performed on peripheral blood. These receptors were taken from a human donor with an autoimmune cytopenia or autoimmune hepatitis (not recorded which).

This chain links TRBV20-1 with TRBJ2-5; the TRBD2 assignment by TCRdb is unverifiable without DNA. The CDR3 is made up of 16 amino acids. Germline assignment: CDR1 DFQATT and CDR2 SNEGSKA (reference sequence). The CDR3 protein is CSARVPGLTVQETQYF.

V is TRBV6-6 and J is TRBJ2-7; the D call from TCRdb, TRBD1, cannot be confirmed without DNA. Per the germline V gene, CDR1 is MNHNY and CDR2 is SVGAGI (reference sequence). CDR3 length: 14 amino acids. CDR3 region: CASRAPGQGHEQYF.

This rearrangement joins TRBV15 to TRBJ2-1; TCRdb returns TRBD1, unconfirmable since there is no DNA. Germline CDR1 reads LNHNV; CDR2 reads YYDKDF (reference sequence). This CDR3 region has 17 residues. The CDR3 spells CATSREALTNFRSEQFF.

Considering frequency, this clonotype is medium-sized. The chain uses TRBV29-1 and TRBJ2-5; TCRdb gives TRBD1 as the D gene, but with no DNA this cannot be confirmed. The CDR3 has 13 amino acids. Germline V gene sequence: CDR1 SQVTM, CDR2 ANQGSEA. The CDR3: CSVGTGVQETQYF.

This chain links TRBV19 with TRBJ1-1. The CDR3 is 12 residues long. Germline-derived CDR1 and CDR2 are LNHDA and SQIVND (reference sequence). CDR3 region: CASSGWNTEAFF.

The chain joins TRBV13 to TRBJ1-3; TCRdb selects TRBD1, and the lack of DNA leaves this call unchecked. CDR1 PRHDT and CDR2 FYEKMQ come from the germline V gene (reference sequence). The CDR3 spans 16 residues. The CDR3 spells CASSLLPGQGGNTIYF.

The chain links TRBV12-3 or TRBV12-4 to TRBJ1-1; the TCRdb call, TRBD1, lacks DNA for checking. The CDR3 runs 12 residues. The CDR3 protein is CASSPQGHEAFF.

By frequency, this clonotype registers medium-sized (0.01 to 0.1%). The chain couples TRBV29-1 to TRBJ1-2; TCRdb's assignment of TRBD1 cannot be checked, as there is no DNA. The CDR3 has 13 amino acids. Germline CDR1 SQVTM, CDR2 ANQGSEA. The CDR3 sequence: CSARTGPNYGYTF.

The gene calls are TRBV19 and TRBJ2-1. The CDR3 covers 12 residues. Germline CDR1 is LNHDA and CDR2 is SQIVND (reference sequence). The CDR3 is CASSLELNEQFF.

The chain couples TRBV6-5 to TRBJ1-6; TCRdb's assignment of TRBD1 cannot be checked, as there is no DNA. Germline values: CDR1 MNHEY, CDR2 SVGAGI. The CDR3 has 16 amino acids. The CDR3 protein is CASSYFRPVSNSPLHF.

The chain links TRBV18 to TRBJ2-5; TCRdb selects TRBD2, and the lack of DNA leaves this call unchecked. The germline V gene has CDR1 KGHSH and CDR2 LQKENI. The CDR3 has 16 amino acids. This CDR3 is CASSPGSRLDSETQYF.

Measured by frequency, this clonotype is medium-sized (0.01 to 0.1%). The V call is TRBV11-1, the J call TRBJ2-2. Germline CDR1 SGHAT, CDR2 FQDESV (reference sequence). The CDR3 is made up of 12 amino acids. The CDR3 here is CASSPLRGELFF.

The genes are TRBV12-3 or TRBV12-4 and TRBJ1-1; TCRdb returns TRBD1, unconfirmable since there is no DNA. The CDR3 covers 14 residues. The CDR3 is CASSLNGGNTEAFF.

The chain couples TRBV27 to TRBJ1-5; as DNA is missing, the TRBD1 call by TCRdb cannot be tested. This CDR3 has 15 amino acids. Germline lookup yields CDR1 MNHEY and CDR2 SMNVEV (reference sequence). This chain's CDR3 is CASSLFSGDRQPQHF.

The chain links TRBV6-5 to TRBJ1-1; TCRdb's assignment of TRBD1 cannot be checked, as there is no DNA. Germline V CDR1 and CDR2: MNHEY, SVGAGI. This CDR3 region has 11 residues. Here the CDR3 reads CASSPGLEAFF.

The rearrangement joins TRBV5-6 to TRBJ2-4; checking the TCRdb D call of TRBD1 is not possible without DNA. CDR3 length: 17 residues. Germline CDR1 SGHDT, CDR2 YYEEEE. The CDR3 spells CASSLLGQVLAKNIQYF.

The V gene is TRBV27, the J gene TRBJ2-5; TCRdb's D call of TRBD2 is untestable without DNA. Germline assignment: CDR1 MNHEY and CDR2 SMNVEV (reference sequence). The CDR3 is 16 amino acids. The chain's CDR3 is CASSWGLAGGFNEQFF.

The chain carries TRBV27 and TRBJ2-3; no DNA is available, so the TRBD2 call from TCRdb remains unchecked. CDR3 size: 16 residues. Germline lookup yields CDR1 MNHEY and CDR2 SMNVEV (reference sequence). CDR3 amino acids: CASSIGPYGYTDTQYF.